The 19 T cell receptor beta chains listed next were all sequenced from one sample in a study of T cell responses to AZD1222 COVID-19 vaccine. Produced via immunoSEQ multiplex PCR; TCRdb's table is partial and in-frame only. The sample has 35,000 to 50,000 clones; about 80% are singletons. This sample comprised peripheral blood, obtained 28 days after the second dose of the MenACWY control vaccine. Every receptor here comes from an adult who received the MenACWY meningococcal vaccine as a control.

The CDR3: CASSDTDRGNYGYTF. The CDR3 nucleotides are TGCGCCAGCAGTGACACGGACAGGGGCAACTATGGCTACACCTTC. The V call is TRBV10-2, the J call TRBJ1-2; 9 nucleotides align to TRBD1. This CDR3 contains 15 residues. Germline V gene sequence: CDR1 WSHSY, CDR2 SAAADI. V shed 3 bases, J shed 2 bases, and the junction held 4 bases outside the gene matches.

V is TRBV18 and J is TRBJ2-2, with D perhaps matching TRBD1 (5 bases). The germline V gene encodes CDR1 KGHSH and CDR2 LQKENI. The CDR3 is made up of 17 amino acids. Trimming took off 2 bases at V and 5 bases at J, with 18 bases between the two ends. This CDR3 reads CASSPSRAGPSTGELFF. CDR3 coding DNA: TGTGCCAGCTCACCATCAAGAGCAGGGCCCTCGACCGGGGAGCTGTTTTTT.

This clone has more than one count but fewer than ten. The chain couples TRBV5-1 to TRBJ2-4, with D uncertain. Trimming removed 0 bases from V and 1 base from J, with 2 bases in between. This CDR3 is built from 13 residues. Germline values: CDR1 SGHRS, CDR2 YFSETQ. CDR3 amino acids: CASSLGAKNIQYF. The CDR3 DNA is TGCGCCAGCAGCTTGGGGGCCAAAAACATTCAGTACTTC. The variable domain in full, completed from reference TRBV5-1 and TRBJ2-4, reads KAGVTQTPRYLIKTRGQQVTLSCSPISGHRSVSWYQQTPGQGLQFLFEYFSETQRNKGNFPGRFSGRQFSNSRSEMNVSTLELGDSALYLCASSLGAKNIQYFGAGTRLSVL.

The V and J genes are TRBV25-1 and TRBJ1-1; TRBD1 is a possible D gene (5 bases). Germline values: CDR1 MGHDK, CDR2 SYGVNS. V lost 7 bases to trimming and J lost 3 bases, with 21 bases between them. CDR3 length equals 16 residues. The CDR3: CASKPRARGRYTEAFF. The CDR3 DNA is TGTGCCAGCAAGCCCAGGGCGAGGGGAAGGTACACTGAAGCTTTCTTT.

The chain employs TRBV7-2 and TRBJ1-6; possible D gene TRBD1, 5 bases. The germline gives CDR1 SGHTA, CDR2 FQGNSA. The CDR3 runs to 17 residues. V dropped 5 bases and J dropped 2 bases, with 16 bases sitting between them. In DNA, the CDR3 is TGTGCCAGCAGCCAAGGGACCCAGAGCACCTATAATTCACCCCTCCACTTT. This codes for CASSQGTQSTYNSPLHF.

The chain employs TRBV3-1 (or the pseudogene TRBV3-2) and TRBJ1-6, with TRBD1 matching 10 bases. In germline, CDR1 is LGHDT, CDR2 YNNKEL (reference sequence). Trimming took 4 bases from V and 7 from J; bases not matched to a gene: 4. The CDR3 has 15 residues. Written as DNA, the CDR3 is TGTGCCAGCAGCCTCAGGGACAGGGGCAATTCACCCCTCCACTTT. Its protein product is CASSLRDRGNSPLHF.

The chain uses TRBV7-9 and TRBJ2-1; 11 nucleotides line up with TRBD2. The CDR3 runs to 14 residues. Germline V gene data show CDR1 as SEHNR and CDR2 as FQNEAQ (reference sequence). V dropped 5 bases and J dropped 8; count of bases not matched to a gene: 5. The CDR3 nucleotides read TGTGCCAGCAGCCTCCAGGGACTAGCGGATGAGCAGTTCTTC. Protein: CASSLQGLADEQFF. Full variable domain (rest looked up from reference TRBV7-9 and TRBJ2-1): DTGVSQNPRHKITKRGQNVTFRCDPISEHNRLYWYRQTLGQGPEFLTYFQNEAQLEKSRLLSDRFSAERPKGSFSTLEIQRTEQGDSAMYLCASSLQGLADEQFFGPGTRLTVL.

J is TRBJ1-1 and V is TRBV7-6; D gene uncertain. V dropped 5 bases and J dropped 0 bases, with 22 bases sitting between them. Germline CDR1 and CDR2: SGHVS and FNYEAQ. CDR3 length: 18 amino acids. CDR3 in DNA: TGTGCCAGCAGCCCCCGTCGGGCCCCTAGGGCTATGAACACTGAAGCTTTCTTT. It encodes CASSPRRAPRAMNTEAFF.

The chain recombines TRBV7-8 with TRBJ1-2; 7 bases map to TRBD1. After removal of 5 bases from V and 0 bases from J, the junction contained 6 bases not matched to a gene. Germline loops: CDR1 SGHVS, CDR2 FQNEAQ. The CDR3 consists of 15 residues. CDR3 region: CASSRLQGPNYGYTF. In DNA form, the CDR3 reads TGTGCCAGCAGCCGGTTACAGGGGCCTAACTATGGCTACACCTTC.

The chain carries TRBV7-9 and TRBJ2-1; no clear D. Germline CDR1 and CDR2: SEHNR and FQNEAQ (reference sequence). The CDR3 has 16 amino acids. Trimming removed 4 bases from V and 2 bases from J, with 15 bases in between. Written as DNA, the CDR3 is TGTGCCAGCAGCTCCGACTGGGCCCCCCCCTACAATGAGCAGTTCTTC. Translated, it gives CASSSDWAPPYNEQFF.

CDR3 sequence (DNA): TGCGCCAGCAGTGAGTTGGCCGCATCGGGCAATCAGCCCCAGCATTTT. As protein: CASSELAASGNQPQHF. This rearrangement joins TRBV10-2 to TRBJ1-5, with D unresolved. The V and J ends lost 1 base and 2 bases respectively, with 12 bases between them. CDR1 is WSHSY, CDR2 SAAADI, per germline. This CDR3 comprises 16 residues.

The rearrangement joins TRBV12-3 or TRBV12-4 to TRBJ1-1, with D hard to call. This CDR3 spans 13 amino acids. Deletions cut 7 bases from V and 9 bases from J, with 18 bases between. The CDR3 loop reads CASIPLSGVKAFF. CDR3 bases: TGTGCCAGCATTCCCCTCAGCGGGGTAAAAGCTTTCTTT.

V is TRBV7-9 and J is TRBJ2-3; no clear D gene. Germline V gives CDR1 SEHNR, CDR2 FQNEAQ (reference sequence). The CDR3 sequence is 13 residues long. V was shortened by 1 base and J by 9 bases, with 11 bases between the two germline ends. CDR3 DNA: TGTGCCAGCAGCTTAGGCGACGGACGGACGCAGTATTTT. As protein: CASSLGDGRTQYF.

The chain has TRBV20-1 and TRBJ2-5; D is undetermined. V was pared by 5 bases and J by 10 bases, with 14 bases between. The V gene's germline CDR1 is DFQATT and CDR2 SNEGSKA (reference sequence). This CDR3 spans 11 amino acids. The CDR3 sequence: CSAPASAYQYF. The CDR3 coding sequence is TGCAGTGCTCCCGCCTCGGCGTACCAGTACTTC.

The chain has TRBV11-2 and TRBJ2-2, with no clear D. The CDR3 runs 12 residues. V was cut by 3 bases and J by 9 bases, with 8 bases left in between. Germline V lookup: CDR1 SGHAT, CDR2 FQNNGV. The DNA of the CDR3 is TGTGCCAGCAGCTTCGAGGCCAGGGAGCTGTTTTTT. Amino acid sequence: CASSFEARELFF.

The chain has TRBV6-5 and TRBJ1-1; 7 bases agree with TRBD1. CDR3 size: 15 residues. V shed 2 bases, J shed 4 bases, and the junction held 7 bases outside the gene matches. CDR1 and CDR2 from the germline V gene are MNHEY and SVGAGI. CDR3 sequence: CASSYKTGTITEAFF. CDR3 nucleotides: TGTGCCAGCAGTTACAAGACAGGGACCATCACTGAAGCTTTCTTT.

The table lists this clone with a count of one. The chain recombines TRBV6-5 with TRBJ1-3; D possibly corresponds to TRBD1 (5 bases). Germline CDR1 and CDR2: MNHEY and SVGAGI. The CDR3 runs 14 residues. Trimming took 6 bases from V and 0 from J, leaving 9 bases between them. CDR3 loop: CASRRQSSGNTIYF. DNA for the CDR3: TGTGCCAGCAGACGACAGAGCTCTGGAAACACCATATATTTT.

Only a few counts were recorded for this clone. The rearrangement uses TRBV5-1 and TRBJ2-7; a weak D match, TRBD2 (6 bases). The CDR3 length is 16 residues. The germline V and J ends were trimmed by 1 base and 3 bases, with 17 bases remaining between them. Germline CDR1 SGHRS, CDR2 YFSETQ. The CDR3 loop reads CASSLTPLAINYEQYF. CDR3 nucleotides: TGCGCCAGCAGCTTGACCCCACTAGCAATCAACTACGAGCAGTACTTC.

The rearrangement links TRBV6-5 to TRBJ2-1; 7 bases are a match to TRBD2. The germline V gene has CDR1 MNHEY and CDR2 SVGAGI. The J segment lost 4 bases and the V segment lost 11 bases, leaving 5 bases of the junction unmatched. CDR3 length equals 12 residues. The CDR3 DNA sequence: TGTGCCCCCGGGAGGTGGTACAATGAGCAGTTCTTC. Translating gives CAPGRWYNEQFF.